Following are 30 T cell receptor beta chains from one sample sequenced in a study of Graves' ophthalmopathy and Graves' hyperthyroidism. The sequenced template was RNA, covering the TCR beta CDR3 region. Second-round multiplex PCR came after a first-round RT-PCR that employed HTBI primers. TCRdb reprocessed the multiplex PCR reads via MiXCR and lists one record per CDR3 protein. The sample records around 1.1 million distinct CDR3 sequences, about 35% being singletons. The sequenced sample was peripheral blood or thyroid tissue (not recorded which). These receptors all come from an adult man with Graves' hyperthyroidism.

This clonotype was counted a few times. The rearrangement joins TRBV3-1 to TRBJ2-5; TRBD2 matches at 10 bases. The CDR3 runs to 16 residues. V lost 0 bases, J lost 3 bases, and 4 bases stayed unmatched. Per germline, CDR1 LGHDT and CDR2 YNNKEL (reference sequence). The CDR3 loop is CASSQDGTSAEETQYF. CDR3 sequence (DNA): TGTGCCAGCAGCCAAGACGGGACTAGCGCCGAAGAGACCCAGTACTTC.

This clonotype occurred once. V and J are TRBV5-5 and TRBJ1-4; D is unclear. Germline values: CDR1 SGHKS, CDR2 YYEKEE (reference sequence). The CDR3 loop spans 14 amino acids. V lost 5 bases to trimming and J lost 0 bases, with 8 bases between them. In DNA form, the CDR3 reads TGTGCCAGCAGGCTTGGTGCAACTAATGAAAAACTGTTTTTT. Translating it yields CASRLGATNEKLFF.

This clonotype was detected many times. Written as DNA, the CDR3 is TGTGCCAGCGGACAGTATAAACAAGAGACCCAGTACTTC. It translates to CASGQYKQETQYF. This chain connects TRBV5-5 to TRBJ2-5; tentative D call: TRBD1 (6 bases). This CDR3 contains 13 residues. Germline V lookup: CDR1 SGHKS, CDR2 YYEKEE (reference sequence). V lost 7 bases and J 2 bases, leaving 12 bases between the germline ends.

For this clonotype: The junction and the germline gene differ at one end; a read error may be behind it. The chain carries TRBV7-2 and TRBJ2-6; D is possibly TRBD2 (5 bases). Germline CDR1 SGHTA, CDR2 FQGNSA. The CDR3 has 13 residues. CDR3 nucleotides: TGTGCCAGCAGCCAATCCGGGGACAACGTCCTGACTTTC. It codes for CASSQSGDNVLTF.

The J gene is TRBJ2-2, the V gene TRBV7-9; 10 bases are shared with TRBD1. Germline lookup yields CDR1 SEHNR and CDR2 FQNEAQ (reference sequence). With V trimmed by 6 bases and J by 5 bases, 6 bases remained unmatched. The CDR3 is 15 residues long. The DNA of the CDR3 is TGTGCCAGCAGGCCGACAGGGGGCGGTACCGGGGAGCTGTTTTTT. It encodes CASRPTGGGTGELFF.

Ten or more counts support this clonotype. The chain carries TRBV7-3 and TRBJ2-7; D unresolved. The germline gives CDR1 SGHTA, CDR2 FQGTGA. There are 15 residues in the CDR3. V was clipped by 1 base and J by 5 bases, with 15 bases between them. The CDR3 sequence is CASSLIRAGSHEQYF. CDR3 DNA sequence: TGTGCCAGCAGCTTAATCCGTGCTGGTAGTCACGAGCAGTACTTC.

The rearrangement joins TRBV12-3 or TRBV12-4 to TRBJ2-6, with 12 bases lining up with TRBD1. V lost 5 bases and J lost 11; bases outside the gene matches: 4. The CDR3 spans 14 residues. The CDR3 coding sequence is TGTGCCAGCAGTGCAGGGACAGGGGGCTACGTCCTGACTTTC. Its translation: CASSAGTGGYVLTF.

The V gene is TRBV4-1, the J gene TRBJ1-1; the D is unclear. Germline values: CDR1 MGHRA, CDR2 YSYEKL. This CDR3 contains 14 residues. Trimming took off 3 bases at V and 1 base at J, with 9 bases between the two ends. The CDR3 region is CASSHWTENTEAFF. DNA for the CDR3: TGCGCCAGCAGCCATTGGACCGAGAACACTGAAGCTTTCTTT.

The rearrangement joins TRBV15 to TRBJ2-7, with D possibly being TRBD1 (6 bases). The DNA end lines up better with TRBJ2-1; the J call may be wrong. This CDR3 comprises 14 residues. Germline lookup yields CDR1 LNHNV and CDR2 YYDKDF (reference sequence). The CDR3 here is CATSRGGAGAEQFF. The CDR3 DNA reads as TGTGCCACCAGCAGAGGTGGAGCAGGGGCTGAGCAGTTCTTC.

The chain carries TRBV6-5 and TRBJ2-2; a possible D gene is TRBD1 (6 bases). CDR3 length equals 15 residues. The germline CDR1 and CDR2 sequences are MNHEY and SVGAGI. Trimming stripped 5 bases from V and 6 bases from J, with 16 bases between. CDR3 nucleotide sequence: TGTGCCAGCAGTCACGGTGGGGGCAGGGCCGGGGAGCTGTTTTTT. It yields the protein CASSHGGGRAGELFF.

There are many counts of this clonotype. The V and J genes are TRBV29-1 and TRBJ1-1, with D hard to call. Deletions cut 5 bases from V and 3 bases from J, with 16 bases between. Germline lookup yields CDR1 SQVTM and CDR2 ANQGSEA. CDR3 length: 14 residues. In nucleotides, the CDR3 is TGCAGCGTTCAGCCTTTAAACAGAGACACTGAAGCTTTCTTT. It codes for CSVQPLNRDTEAFF. The variable domain in full, completed from reference TRBV29-1 and TRBJ1-1, reads SAVISQKPSRDICQRGTSLTIQCQVDSQVTMMFWYRQQPGQSLTLIATANQGSEATYESGFVIDKFPISRPNLTFSTLTVSNMSPEDSSIYLCSVQPLNRDTEAFFGQGTRLTVV.

Ten or more counts support this clonotype. V and J are TRBV19 and TRBJ1-2; D is ambiguous. CDR1 is LNHDA and CDR2 is SQIVND in the germline V gene (reference sequence). This CDR3 has 14 residues. Deletions cut 0 bases from V and 8 bases from J, with 13 bases between. CDR3 sequence (DNA): TGTGCCAGTAGTATAGATGGGAGGAGTTCCGGCTACACCTTC. Its translation: CASSIDGRSSGYTF.

This clonotype came up many times. The V and J genes are TRBV7-9 and TRBJ2-7, with 12 bases aligning to TRBD1. Per germline, CDR1 SEHNR and CDR2 FQNEAQ (reference sequence). This CDR3 comprises 19 residues. Germline trimming cut 5 bases from V and 5 bases from J; bases unmatched to any gene: 19. The CDR3 region has the DNA TGTGCCAGCAGCCAATTAGGTCCCGGGACAGGGGGCCCCCTCGACGAGCAGTACTTC. This translates into CASSQLGPGTGGPLDEQYF.

The sample holds a few counts of this clonotype. This chain joins TRBV12-5 and TRBJ1-6; possibly TRBD1 for D (5 bases). In germline, CDR1 is LGHNT, CDR2 FRNRAP. This CDR3 region has 14 residues. Trimming pared 7 bases from V and 10 bases from J, leaving 17 bases between. CDR3 in DNA: TGTGCTAGTGCCGTAGACAGTAAAGGGTCACCCCTCCACTTT. The encoded protein is CASAVDSKGSPLHF.

In its sample, this clonotype was seen a few times. This chain connects TRBV10-3 to TRBJ2-5; D is unclear. CDR1 and CDR2 from the germline V gene are ENHRY and SYGVKD. The CDR3 spans 11 residues. The V gene lost 5 bases and the J gene lost 2 bases, with 3 bases spanning the gap. CDR3 in amino acids: CAISRQETQYF. The CDR3 nucleotides read TGTGCCATCAGTCGACAAGAGACCCAGTACTTC.

This clonotype was seen repeatedly, ten times or more. The chain joins TRBV10-3 to TRBJ1-2, with 8 bases aligning to TRBD1. Germline values: CDR1 ENHRY, CDR2 SYGVKD. The CDR3 is 15 amino acids. The ends lost 0 bases at V and 2 bases at J; junction bases unmatched: 2. As DNA, the CDR3 is TGTGCCATCAGTGAGTCTAGGACAGGGAACTATGGCTACACCTTC. Its translation: CAISESRTGNYGYTF.

This clonotype was observed once. The chain recombines TRBV12-3 or TRBV12-4 with TRBJ2-5; weak D call: TRBD2 (6 bases). The CDR3 is 14 residues long. Trimming took 6 bases from V and 4 from J, leaving 15 bases between them. DNA of the CDR3: TGTGCCAGCAGCCGAGGGTTGGAGGGAGAGACCCAGTACTTC. Translating it yields CASSRGLEGETQYF.

The sample holds many counts of this clonotype. The chain joins TRBV10-3 to TRBJ1-2; D gene unclear. The CDR3 has 12 amino acids. Trimming left V 3 bases short and J 2 bases short, with 4 bases between. Germline loops: CDR1 ENHRY, CDR2 SYGVKD. The CDR3 sequence: CAISDQNYGYTF. CDR3 nucleotides: TGTGCCATCAGTGACCAGAACTATGGCTACACCTTC.

The J gene is TRBJ2-7, the V gene TRBV20-1; either TRBD1 or TRBD2 may fit D (5 bases each). This CDR3 contains 15 residues. V lost 6 bases, J lost 1 base, and 19 bases lay in between. Germline V CDR1 and CDR2: DFQATT, SNEGSKA (reference sequence). The CDR3 nucleotides are TGCAGTGCAACAACCGGGACGGATGTTTCCTACGAGCAGTACTTC. Amino acids: CSATTGTDVSYEQYF.

As concerns this clonotype: This may arise from a read error, as a much more abundant clone is one base away. V usage is TRBV12-3 or TRBV12-4 and J usage is TRBJ2-7; 10 positions agree with TRBD1. With V trimmed by 8 bases and J by 6 bases, 10 bases remained unmatched. The CDR3 runs 14 residues. The CDR3 sequence: CASGRDRGSSEQYF. The CDR3 coding sequence is TGTGCCAGCGGGAGGGACAGGGGATCGTCCGAGCAGTACTTC.

This clonotype was seen only a few times. The chain combines TRBV5-5 with TRBJ1-4, with no clear D. Germline CDR1 is SGHKS and CDR2 is YYEKEE (reference sequence). This CDR3 comprises 13 residues. V was cut by 2 bases and J by 7 bases, with 9 bases left in between. The CDR3 reads CASSLSASEKLFF. The CDR3, as DNA: TGTGCCAGCAGCTTATCAGCGTCTGAAAAACTGTTTTTT.

In regard to this clonotype: The conserved phenylalanine or tryptophan is not found at the CDR3 terminus, so this likely reflects a read error. The limits of the CDR3 on the DNA are not certain, so only TCRdb's listed CDR3 is given. The J gene is TRBJ1-4, the V gene TRBV7-8; TRBD1, as called in the table, went unchecked against the DNA. CDR1 is SGHVS, CDR2 FQNEAQ, per germline. Inclusive of both ends, the CDR3 amounts to 10 amino acids. This CDR3 is CASSLVSRAG.

The chain has TRBV27 and TRBJ1-2, with D hard to call. CDR1 and CDR2 from the germline V gene are MNHEY and SMNVEV (reference sequence). Deletions cut 3 bases from V and 8 bases from J, with 19 bases between. CDR3 length equals 15 residues. This CDR3 is CASSLKSSMLVGYTF. The CDR3 DNA reads TGTGCCAGCAGTTTGAAATCCAGTATGTTAGTAGGCTACACCTTC.

The sample holds a few counts of this clonotype. V and J are TRBV20-1 and TRBJ1-2; D gene ambiguous. This CDR3 is 18 amino acids long. CDR1 and CDR2 from the germline V gene are DFQATT and SNEGSKA (reference sequence). Trimming removed 0 bases at V and 0 bases at J, with 20 bases between. This chain's CDR3 is CSARDTFLSPPTNYGYTF. CDR3 bases: TGCAGTGCTAGAGATACTTTCCTTAGTCCACCCACTAACTATGGCTACACCTTC.

At least ten counts were recorded for this clonotype. The rearrangement links TRBV15 to TRBJ1-5; D remains ambiguous. CDR1 is LNHNV and CDR2 is YYDKDF in the germline V gene (reference sequence). This CDR3 region has 16 residues. Trimming removed 5 bases from V and 3 bases from J, with 17 bases in between. CDR3 loop: CATSQDLRRDNQPQHF. The CDR3 nucleotides are TGTGCCACCAGCCAAGATTTGAGGAGAGACAATCAGCCCCAGCATTTT.

There are many counts of this clonotype. The rearrangement uses TRBV5-1 and TRBJ2-7; a possible D gene is TRBD1 (6 bases). V lost 0 bases to trimming and J lost 6 bases, with 10 bases between them. The CDR3 has 13 amino acids. The germline CDR1 and CDR2 sequences are SGHRS and YFSETQ. CDR3 sequence (DNA): TGCGCCAGCAGCTTGGGACAGGTCTCCGAGCAGTACTTC. Its translation: CASSLGQVSEQYF.

The table lists this clonotype with many counts. J is TRBJ2-5 and V is TRBV4-3, with a weak D call TRBD2 (5 bases). The V gene lost 1 base and the J gene lost 5 bases, with 11 bases spanning the gap. Germline assignment: CDR1 LGHNA and CDR2 YSLEER. The CDR3 loop spans 14 amino acids. CDR3 loop: CASSQGVGGETQYF. The CDR3 DNA reads TGCGCCAGCAGCCAAGGTGTGGGCGGGGAGACCCAGTACTTC.

This clonotype occurred many times. This chain connects TRBV20-1 to TRBJ2-7, with D maybe TRBD2 (5 bases). The V gene lost 6 bases and the J gene lost 4 bases, with 22 bases spanning the gap. The CDR3 has 15 residues. Germline V gene data show CDR1 as DFQATT and CDR2 as SNEGSKA (reference sequence). CDR3 DNA: TGCAGTGCCACCATGCTGGTACGGACTCTGTACGAGCAGTACTTC. This translates into CSATMLVRTLYEQYF.

The sample holds many counts of this clonotype. This chain joins TRBV11-2 and TRBJ1-2; D is possibly TRBD1 (5 bases). V was pared by 4 bases and J by 0 bases, with 18 bases between. CDR3 length equals 17 residues. The germline V gene has CDR1 SGHAT and CDR2 FQNNGV. The CDR3 DNA is TGTGCCAGCAGCTCCAAGGGGCCGGCAGCAGCTAACTATGGCTACACCTTC. It is translated as CASSSKGPAAANYGYTF.

As concerns this clonotype: The junction shows a germline mismatch at one end, possibly a read error. The V call is TRBV10-3, the J call TRBJ2-6; no reliable D call. The CDR3 has 17 amino acids. Germline V lookup: CDR1 ENHRY, CDR2 SYGVKD. CDR3: CASSFREFRSGANVLTF. The CDR3 coding sequence is TGTGCCAGCAGTTTCAGAGAGTTTCGCTCTGGGGCCAACGTCCTGACTTTC.